This T cell receptor beta chain was sequenced in a study of T-cell reconstitution after alpha-beta-depleted transplantation in children. This clonotype has at least ten counts. Unique molecular identifiers featured in how the TCRbeta library was prepared. TCRdb reprocessed the PCR reads via MiXCR and lists one record per CDR3 protein. In the table there are 75,000 to 100,000 distinct CDR3 sequences, roughly 7.7% of which are singletons. The specimen was PBMCs from the stem cell graft donor, collected from the stem cell graft. This TCR came from a human donor who donated a stem cell graft to a child with congenital amegakaryocytic thrombocytopenia.

The CDR3 DNA reads TGCGCCAGCAGCTTGAGTAGCTACCTATCCTACGAGCAGTACTTC. This sequence encodes CASSLSSYLSYEQYF. The rearrangement uses TRBV5-1 and TRBJ2-7; unclear D gene. CDR3 size: 15 residues. The germline V and J ends were trimmed by 1 base and 1 base, with 12 bases remaining between them. CDR1 and CDR2 (germline): SGHRS, YFSETQ.